The 10 T cell receptor beta chains given below trace back to one sample, sequenced in a study of OX40 agonist ivuxolimab in advanced cancers. The protocol was immunoSEQ multiplex PCR, while the TCRdb copy is restricted to in-frame clones and leaves out a portion. Here the sample spans 85,000 to 100,000 clones, 90% to 95% being singletons. This specimen consisted of CD4+ or CD8+ T cells sorted from blood, obtained in a trial of the OX40 agonist ivuxolimab. The receptors stem from an adult with an advanced solid tumor such as melanoma, head and neck, liver or kidney cancer.

This clone showed up just once. The J gene is TRBJ1-5, the V gene TRBV5-1; TRBD1 might be the D (6 bases). This CDR3 spans 14 amino acids. Trimming pared 5 bases from V and 2 bases from J, leaving 11 bases between. Germline CDR1 SGHRS, CDR2 YFSETQ. CDR3 loop: CASSFRGGNQPQHF. The CDR3 region has the DNA TGCGCCAGCAGTTTCAGGGGCGGCAATCAGCCCCAGCATTTT. Based on the CDR3 plus reference TRBV5-1 and TRBJ1-5, the full variable domain is KAGVTQTPRYLIKTRGQQVTLSCSPISGHRSVSWYQQTPGQGLQFLFEYFSETQRNKGNFPGRFSGRQFSNSRSEMNVSTLELGDSALYLCASSFRGGNQPQHFGDGTRLSIL.

This clone was recorded only once. The rearrangement links TRBV7-9 to TRBJ1-3; D is unclear. The CDR3 has 13 residues. V lost 0 bases, J lost 4 bases, and 4 bases lay in between. Germline V gene sequence: CDR1 SEHNR, CDR2 FQNEAQ (reference sequence). This CDR3 is CASSLAGGNTIYF. The CDR3 DNA is TGTGCCAGCAGCTTAGCTGGGGGAAACACCATATATTTT.

This chain links TRBV4-3 with TRBJ2-1; 8 bases are a match to TRBD2. Germline V gene sequence: CDR1 LGHNA, CDR2 YSLEER. V lost 4 bases, J lost 7 bases, and 9 bases stayed unmatched. The CDR3 runs to 15 residues. The CDR3 reads CASSRGLAGENEQFF. The CDR3 region has the DNA TGCGCCAGCAGCCGCGGACTAGCAGGGGAGAATGAGCAGTTCTTC.

This clone was observed once. V is TRBV6-6 and J is TRBJ2-1; D may correspond to TRBD1 or TRBD2 (7 bases each). V lost 8 bases and J lost 4, with 18 bases in between. The CDR3 spans 15 residues. Germline CDR1 is MNHNY and CDR2 is SVGAGI (reference sequence). DNA of the CDR3: TGTGCCAGCGCCAGGGGGGGCCCCCCTTACAATGAGCAGTTCTTC. This translates into CASARGGPPYNEQFF.

The chain recombines TRBV5-5 with TRBJ1-2; 7 bases map to TRBD1. The CDR3 has 13 amino acids. Germline V gives CDR1 SGHKS, CDR2 YYEKEE (reference sequence). The junction had 6 bases not matched to a gene; V was cut back by 3 bases and J by 7 bases. The CDR3 bases are TGTGCCAGCAGCTCCGACAGGGAAGCTGGCTACACCTTC. As protein: CASSSDREAGYTF. The full variable domain, with the rest looked up from reference TRBV5-5 and TRBJ1-2, is DAGVTQSPTHLIKTRGQQVTLRCSPISGHKSVSWYQQVLGQGPQFIFQYYEKEERGRGNFPDRFSARQFPNYSSELNVNALLLGDSALYLCASSSDREAGYTFGSGTRLTVV.

The chain is built from TRBV18 and TRBJ1-5; D possibly corresponds to TRBD1 (6 bases). The germline CDR1 and CDR2 sequences are KGHSH and LQKENI. The CDR3 totals 17 residues. The ends were cut back, 2 bases at V and 1 base at J, with 15 bases in the middle. CDR3 region: CASSPGAGRGSNQPQHF. Here the CDR3 DNA reads TGTGCCAGCTCACCAGGAGCGGGCAGGGGCAGCAATCAGCCCCAGCATTTT.

The chain employs TRBV25-1 and TRBJ2-1, with 9 bases lining up with TRBD2. The CDR3 has 17 amino acids. V lost 4 bases and J lost 8; bases outside the gene matches: 15. CDR1 is MGHDK and CDR2 is SYGVNS in the germline V gene. In DNA, the CDR3 is TGTGCCAGCAGTGGAGGACCGGCTAGCGGGATTGAGGATGAGCAGTTCTTC. Protein product: CASSGGPASGIEDEQFF.

This rearrangement joins TRBV18 to TRBJ2-2; 9 nucleotides line up with TRBD1. CDR1 is KGHSH, CDR2 LQKENI, per germline. The CDR3 covers 15 residues. Unmatched junction bases numbered 1, after V lost 0 bases and J lost 5 bases. The CDR3 DNA sequence: TGTGCCAGCTCACCACCACAGGGGGCAACCGGGGAGCTGTTTTTT. Translating it yields CASSPPQGATGELFF.

The chain couples TRBV7-2 to TRBJ2-3, with D unresolved. From germline, CDR1 is SGHTA and CDR2 FQGNSA. V lost 1 base, J lost 2 bases, and 7 bases lay in between. The CDR3 runs 14 residues. CDR3 region: CASSLDSLTDTQYF. The DNA for the CDR3 is TGTGCCAGCAGCTTAGATTCGCTCACAGATACGCAGTATTTT.

The genes are TRBV21-1 and TRBJ1-5. TRBV21-1 is a recognized pseudogene. The CDR3 spans 10 residues. CDR3 protein: CASRARNQHF. The DNA for the CDR3 is TGTGCCAGCCGGGCCCGAAACCAGCATTTT.